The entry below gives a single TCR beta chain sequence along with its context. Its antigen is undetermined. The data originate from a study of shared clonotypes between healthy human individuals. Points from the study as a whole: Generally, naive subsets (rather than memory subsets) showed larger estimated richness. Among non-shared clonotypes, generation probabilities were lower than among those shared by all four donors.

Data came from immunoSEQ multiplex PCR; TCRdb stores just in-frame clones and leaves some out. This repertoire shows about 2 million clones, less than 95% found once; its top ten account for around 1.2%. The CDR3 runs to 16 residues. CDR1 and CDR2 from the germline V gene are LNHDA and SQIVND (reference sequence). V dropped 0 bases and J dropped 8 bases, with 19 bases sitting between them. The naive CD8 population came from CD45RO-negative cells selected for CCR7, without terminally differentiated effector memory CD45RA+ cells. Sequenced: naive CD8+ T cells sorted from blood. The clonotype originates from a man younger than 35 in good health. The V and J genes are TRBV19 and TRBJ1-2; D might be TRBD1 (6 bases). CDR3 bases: TGTGCCAGTAGTATAGATGCCGGGGGGCCCAGTAGGGGCTACACCTTC. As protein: CASSIDAGGPSRGYTF.